This paragraph reports one T cell receptor beta chain. Authors' processing steps: How many nucleated cells were present was estimated from reference gene primer amplification. TCRdb keeps only in-frame clones here, not all; method: immunoSEQ multiplex PCR. V and J calls and clone size follow that table, whereas D and trimming were derived from the DNA. Of about 300,000 clones detected, about 87% appear once; the ten largest clones hold under 8%. The sample originates from a study of blood T cell repertoires in COVID-19. In the study overall: Whether acute or convalescent, the COVID-19 samples came from the United States, Italy and Spain. From T cells, B-cell-depleted T cells, or PBMCs came the material, which was cDNA or gDNA.

The CDR3 extends over 16 amino acids. Specimen: peripheral blood. This TCR was sampled from a woman aged 25-40 years who had recovered from COVID-19. The J gene is TRBJ1-5, the V gene TRBV21-1; the DNA was not used to check the table's D call, TRBD1. TRBV21-1 is annotated as a pseudogene. CDR3 protein: CASRFGQGRVDQPQHF. The CDR3 nucleotides read TGTGCCAGCAGATTTGGACAGGGCCGGGTGGATCAGCCCCAGCATTTT.